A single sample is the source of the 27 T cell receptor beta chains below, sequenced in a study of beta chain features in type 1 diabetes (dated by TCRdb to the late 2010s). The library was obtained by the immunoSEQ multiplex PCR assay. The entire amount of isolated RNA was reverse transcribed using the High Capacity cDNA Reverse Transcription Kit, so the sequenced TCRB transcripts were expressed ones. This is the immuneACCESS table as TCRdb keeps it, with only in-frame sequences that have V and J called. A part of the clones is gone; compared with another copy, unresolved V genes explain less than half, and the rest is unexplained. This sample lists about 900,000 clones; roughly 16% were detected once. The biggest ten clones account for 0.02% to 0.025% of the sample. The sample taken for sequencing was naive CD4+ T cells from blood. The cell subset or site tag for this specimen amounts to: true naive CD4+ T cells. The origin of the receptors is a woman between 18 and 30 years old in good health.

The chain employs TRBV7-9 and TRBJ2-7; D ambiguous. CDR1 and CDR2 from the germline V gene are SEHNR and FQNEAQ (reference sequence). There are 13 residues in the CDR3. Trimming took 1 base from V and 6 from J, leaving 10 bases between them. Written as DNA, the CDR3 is TGTGCCAGCAGCTTAGGACGATCTTCCGAGCAGTACTTC. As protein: CASSLGRSSEQYF.

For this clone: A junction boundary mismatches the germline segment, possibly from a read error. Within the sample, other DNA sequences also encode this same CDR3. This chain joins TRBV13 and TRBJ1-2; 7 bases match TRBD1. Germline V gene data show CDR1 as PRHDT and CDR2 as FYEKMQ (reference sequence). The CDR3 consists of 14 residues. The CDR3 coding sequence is TGCGCCAGCAGCTCTAACCAGGGGGACTATGGCTACACCTTC. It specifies CASSSNQGDYGYTF.

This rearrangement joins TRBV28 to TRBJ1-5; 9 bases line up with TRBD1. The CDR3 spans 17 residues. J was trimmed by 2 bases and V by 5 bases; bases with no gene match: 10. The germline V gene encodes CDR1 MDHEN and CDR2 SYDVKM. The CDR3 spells CASSPTRRDRGNQPQHF. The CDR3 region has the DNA TGTGCCAGCAGTCCAACCCGCCGGGACAGGGGCAATCAGCCCCAGCATTTT.

The CDR3 DNA reads as TGTGCCAGCAGCTCTTTTAGGGGTACGGTAGAGACCCAGTACTTC. This encodes CASSSFRGTVETQYF. The J gene is TRBJ2-5, the V gene TRBV4-2, with D possibly matching TRBD1 (5 bases). The CDR3 is 15 residues long. The V gene lost 5 bases and the J gene lost 4 bases, with 17 bases spanning the gap. Germline V gene sequence: CDR1 LGHNA, CDR2 YNFKEQ.

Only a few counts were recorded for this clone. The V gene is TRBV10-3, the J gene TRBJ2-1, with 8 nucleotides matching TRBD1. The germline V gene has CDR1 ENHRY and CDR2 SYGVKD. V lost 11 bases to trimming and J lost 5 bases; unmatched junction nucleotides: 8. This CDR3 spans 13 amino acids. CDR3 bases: TGTGCCCTCGGGACAGGTACCAACAATGAGCAGTTCTTC. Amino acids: CALGTGTNNEQFF.

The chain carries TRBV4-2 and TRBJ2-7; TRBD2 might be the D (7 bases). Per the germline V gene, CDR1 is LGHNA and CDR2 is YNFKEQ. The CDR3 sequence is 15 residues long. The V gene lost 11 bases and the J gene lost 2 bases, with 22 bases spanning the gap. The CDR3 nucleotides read TGTGCCTCCGGCTGGGGGGGGCTAAGTACCTACGAGCAGTACTTC. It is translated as CASGWGGLSTYEQYF.

The CDR3 protein is CASSIGHRAAETQYF. The DNA of the CDR3 is TGTGCCAGTAGTATTGGGCACAGGGCAGCAGAGACCCAGTACTTC. J is TRBJ2-5 and V is TRBV19; perhaps TRBD1 as D (6 bases). Germline V lookup: CDR1 LNHDA, CDR2 SQIVND (reference sequence). Trimming shortened V by 3 bases and J by 4 bases, and 15 bases separated the two germline ends. The CDR3 is made up of 15 amino acids.

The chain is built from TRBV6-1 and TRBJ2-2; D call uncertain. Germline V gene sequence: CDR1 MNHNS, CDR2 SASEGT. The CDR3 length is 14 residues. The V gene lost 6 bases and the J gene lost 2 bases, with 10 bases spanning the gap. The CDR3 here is CASRKPANTGELFF. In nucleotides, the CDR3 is TGTGCCAGCAGAAAGCCAGCCAACACCGGGGAGCTGTTTTTT.

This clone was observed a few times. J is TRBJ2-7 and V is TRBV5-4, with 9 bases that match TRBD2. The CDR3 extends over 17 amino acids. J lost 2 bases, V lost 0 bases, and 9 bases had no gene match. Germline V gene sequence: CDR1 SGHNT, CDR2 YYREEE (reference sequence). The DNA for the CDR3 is TGTGCCAGCAGCTTGGGCGGGGGGGCTAGCGGACCCTACGAGCAGTACTTC. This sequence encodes CASSLGGGASGPYEQYF.

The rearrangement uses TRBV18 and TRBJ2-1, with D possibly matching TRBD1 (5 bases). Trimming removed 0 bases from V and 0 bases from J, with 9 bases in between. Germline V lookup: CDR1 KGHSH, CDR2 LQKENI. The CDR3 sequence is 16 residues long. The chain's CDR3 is CASSPPQGFSYNEQFF. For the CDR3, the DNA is TGTGCCAGCTCACCACCGCAGGGATTCTCCTACAATGAGCAGTTCTTC.

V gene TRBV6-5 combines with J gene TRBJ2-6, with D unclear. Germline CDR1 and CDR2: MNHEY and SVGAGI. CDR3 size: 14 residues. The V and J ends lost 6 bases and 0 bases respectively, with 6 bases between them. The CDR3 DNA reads TGTGCCAGCAGCTTGTTCTCTGGGGCCAACGTCCTGACTTTC. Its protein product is CASSLFSGANVLTF.

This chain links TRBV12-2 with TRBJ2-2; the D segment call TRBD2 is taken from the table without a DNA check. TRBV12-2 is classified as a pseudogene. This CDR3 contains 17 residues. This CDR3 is CASRSGPKAGMTGELFF. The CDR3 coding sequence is TGTGCAAGTCGCTCGGGACCGAAAGCGGGGATGACCGGGGAGCTGTTTTTT.

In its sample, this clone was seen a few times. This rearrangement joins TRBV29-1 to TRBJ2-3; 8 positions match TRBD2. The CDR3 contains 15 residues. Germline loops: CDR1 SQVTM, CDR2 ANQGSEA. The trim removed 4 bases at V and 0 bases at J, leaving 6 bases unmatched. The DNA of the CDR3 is TGCAGCGTTGTGTCGGCTAGCGGGAGCACAGATACGCAGTATTTT. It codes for CSVVSASGSTDTQYF.

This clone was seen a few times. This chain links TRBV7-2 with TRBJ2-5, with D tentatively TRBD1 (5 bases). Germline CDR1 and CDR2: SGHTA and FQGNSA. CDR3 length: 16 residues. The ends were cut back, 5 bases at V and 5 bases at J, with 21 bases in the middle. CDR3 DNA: TGTGCCAGCAGCCTCGACAGCCCCATGGTCCGGGAGACCCAGTACTTC. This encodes CASSLDSPMVRETQYF.

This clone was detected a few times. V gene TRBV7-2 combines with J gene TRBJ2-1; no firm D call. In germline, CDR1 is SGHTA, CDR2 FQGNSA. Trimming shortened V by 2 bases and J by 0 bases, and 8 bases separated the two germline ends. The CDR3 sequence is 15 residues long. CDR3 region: CASSLLGPSYNEQFF. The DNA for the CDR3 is TGTGCCAGCAGCTTATTAGGCCCCTCCTACAATGAGCAGTTCTTC.

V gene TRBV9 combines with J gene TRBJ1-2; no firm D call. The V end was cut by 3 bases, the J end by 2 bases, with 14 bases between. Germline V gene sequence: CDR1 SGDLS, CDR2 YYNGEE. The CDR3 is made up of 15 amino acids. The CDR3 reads CASSASTSRNYGYTF. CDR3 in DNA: TGTGCCAGCAGCGCCTCAACAAGCAGGAACTATGGCTACACCTTC.

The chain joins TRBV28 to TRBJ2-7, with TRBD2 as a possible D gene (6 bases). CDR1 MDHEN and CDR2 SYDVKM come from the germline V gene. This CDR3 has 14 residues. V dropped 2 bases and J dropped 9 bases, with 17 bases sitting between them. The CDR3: CASSLGGTAPWQYF. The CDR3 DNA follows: TGTGCCAGCAGTTTAGGCGGGACTGCCCCATGGCAGTACTTC.

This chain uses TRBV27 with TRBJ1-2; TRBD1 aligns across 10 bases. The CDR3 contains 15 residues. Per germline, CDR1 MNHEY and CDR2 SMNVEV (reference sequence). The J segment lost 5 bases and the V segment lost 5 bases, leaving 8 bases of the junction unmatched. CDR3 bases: TGTGCCAGCAGTCCCCGACAGGGGGCCGGGTATGGCTACACCTTC. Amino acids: CASSPRQGAGYGYTF.

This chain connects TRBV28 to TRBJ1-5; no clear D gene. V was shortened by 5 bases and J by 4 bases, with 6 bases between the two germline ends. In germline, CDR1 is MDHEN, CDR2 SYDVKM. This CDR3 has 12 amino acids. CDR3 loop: CASSPTNQPQHF. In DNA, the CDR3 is TGTGCCAGCAGTCCCACAAATCAGCCCCAGCATTTT.

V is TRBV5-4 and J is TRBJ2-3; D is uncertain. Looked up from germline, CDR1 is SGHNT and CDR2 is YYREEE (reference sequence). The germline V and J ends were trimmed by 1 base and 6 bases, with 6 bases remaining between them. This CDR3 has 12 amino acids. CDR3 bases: TGTGCCAGCAGCTTGTCTGGGGATACGCAGTATTTT. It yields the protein CASSLSGDTQYF.

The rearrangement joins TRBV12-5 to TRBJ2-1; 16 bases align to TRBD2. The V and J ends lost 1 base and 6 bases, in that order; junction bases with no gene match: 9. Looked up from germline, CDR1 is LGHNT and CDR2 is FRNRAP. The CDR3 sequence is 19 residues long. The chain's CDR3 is CASGLGPGTSGRAFNEQFF. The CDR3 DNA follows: TGTGCTAGTGGTTTGGGCCCCGGGACTAGCGGGAGGGCTTTCAATGAGCAGTTCTTC.

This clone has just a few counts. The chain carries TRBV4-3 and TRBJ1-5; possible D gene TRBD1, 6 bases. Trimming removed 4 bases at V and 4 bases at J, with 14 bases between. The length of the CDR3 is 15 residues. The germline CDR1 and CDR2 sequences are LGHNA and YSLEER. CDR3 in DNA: TGCGCCAGCAGCCTGACTACAGGGAAGAATCAGCCCCAGCATTTT. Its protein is CASSLTTGKNQPQHF.

The CDR3 region has the DNA TGTGCCAGCAGCCTTAGCGGGAGGGCCTACGAGCAGTACTTC. Amino acids: CASSLSGRAYEQYF. The chain recombines TRBV11-1 with TRBJ2-7, with TRBD2 matching 11 bases. Germline CDR1 SGHAT, CDR2 FQDESV (reference sequence). The CDR3 length is 14 residues. V dropped 5 bases and J dropped 2; count of bases not matched to a gene: 2.

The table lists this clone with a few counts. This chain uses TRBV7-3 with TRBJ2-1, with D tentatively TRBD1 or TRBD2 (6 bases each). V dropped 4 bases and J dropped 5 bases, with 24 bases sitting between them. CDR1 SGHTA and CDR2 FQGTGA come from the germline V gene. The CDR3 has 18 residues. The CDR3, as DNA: TGTGCCAGCAGCTCCGGCCCGGGTAAAGGGGGGTGGAACAATGAGCAGTTCTTC. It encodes CASSSGPGKGGWNNEQFF.

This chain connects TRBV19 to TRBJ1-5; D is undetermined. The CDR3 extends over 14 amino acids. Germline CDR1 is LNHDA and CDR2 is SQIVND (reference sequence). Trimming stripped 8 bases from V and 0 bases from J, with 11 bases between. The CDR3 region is CASRENLSNQPQHF. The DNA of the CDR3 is TGTGCCAGTCGGGAAAACCTTAGCAATCAGCCCCAGCATTTT.

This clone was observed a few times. The CDR3 here is CASSLVGVGTDEQFF. The CDR3 nucleotides are TGCGCCAGCAGCTTGGTGGGGGTCGGAACGGATGAGCAGTTCTTC. This chain uses TRBV5-1 with TRBJ2-1, with D possibly being TRBD1 or TRBD2 (5 bases each). The CDR3 loop spans 15 amino acids. Germline V gene sequence: CDR1 SGHRS, CDR2 YFSETQ. Between the trimmed V and J ends, which lost 0 bases and 8 bases, there was a span of 15 bases.

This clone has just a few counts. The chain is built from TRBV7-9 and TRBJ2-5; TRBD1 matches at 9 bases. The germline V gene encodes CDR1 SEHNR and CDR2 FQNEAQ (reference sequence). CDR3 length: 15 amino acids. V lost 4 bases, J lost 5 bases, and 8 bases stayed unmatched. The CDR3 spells CASSSRDRAGETQYF. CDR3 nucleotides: TGTGCCAGCAGCTCCCGGGACAGGGCGGGCGAGACCCAGTACTTC.